The 26 T cell receptor beta chains below all came from one sample that was sequenced in a study of OX40 agonist ivuxolimab in advanced cancers. Sequencing was performed with immunoSEQ multiplex PCR; in TCRdb, only in-frame clones are kept and a portion is missing. The table shows some 61,000 clones, with roughly 76% occurring only once. The sample consisted of CD4+ or CD8+ T cells sorted from blood, taken in a trial of the OX40 agonist ivuxolimab. These receptors all stem from an adult with an advanced solid tumor such as melanoma, head and neck, liver or kidney cancer.

The chain uses TRBV5-4 and TRBJ2-2; D unresolved. The CDR3 spans 14 residues. CDR1 and CDR2 from the germline V gene are SGHNT and YYREEE (reference sequence). V was clipped by 4 bases and J by 7 bases, with 14 bases between them. For the CDR3, the DNA is TGTGCCAGCAGCACTCCTTCAAGTGTCGGGGAGCTGTTTTTT. It is translated as CASSTPSSVGELFF.

The CDR3 loop is CASSLAVRGLTEAFF. For the CDR3, the DNA is TGTGCCAGCAGCTTAGCTGTCAGGGGGCTCACTGAAGCTTTCTTT. The rearrangement uses TRBV7-6 and TRBJ1-1, with TRBD1 matching 8 bases. CDR3 size: 15 residues. V trimming: 0 bases; J trimming: 4 bases; junction bases outside the gene matches: 4. CDR1 is SGHVS and CDR2 is FNYEAQ in the germline V gene.

J is TRBJ1-2 and V is TRBV7-9; TRBD1 is a possible D gene (5 bases). Germline CDR1 SEHNR, CDR2 FQNEAQ (reference sequence). V lost 6 bases and J 5 bases, leaving 16 bases between the germline ends. The length of the CDR3 is 14 residues. Here the CDR3 DNA reads TGTGCCAGCAGAAGTACCGGGACTACTTATGGCTACACCTTC. It is translated as CASRSTGTTYGYTF.

The chain carries TRBV6-6 and TRBJ2-1; D might be TRBD2 (6 bases). Germline lookup yields CDR1 MNHNY and CDR2 SVGAGI (reference sequence). V was cut by 4 bases and J by 0 bases, with 10 bases left in between. The CDR3 runs to 15 residues. The CDR3 region is CASSFTSSSYNEQFF. In DNA, the CDR3 is TGTGCCAGCAGTTTCACTAGCAGCTCCTACAATGAGCAGTTCTTC.

The chain carries TRBV5-1 and TRBJ2-5; 9 bases match TRBD2. V gave up 6 bases and J gave up 1 base; unmatched junction bases: 13. The CDR3 is made up of 17 amino acids. Germline values: CDR1 SGHRS, CDR2 YFSETQ. CDR3 coding DNA: TGCGCCAGCACCCGGGCCTCTAGCGGGGACCTCCAAGAGACCCAGTACTTC. Translating gives CASTRASSGDLQETQYF. Based on the CDR3 plus reference TRBV5-1 and TRBJ2-5, the full variable domain is KAGVTQTPRYLIKTRGQQVTLSCSPISGHRSVSWYQQTPGQGLQFLFEYFSETQRNKGNFPGRFSGRQFSNSRSEMNVSTLELGDSALYLCASTRASSGDLQETQYFGPGTRLLVL.

The V gene is TRBV18, the J gene TRBJ1-1; a weak D match, TRBD1 (5 bases). V gave up 2 bases and J gave up 4 bases, with 17 bases separating them. The CDR3 consists of 16 residues. Germline V gives CDR1 KGHSH, CDR2 LQKENI. The CDR3, as DNA: TGTGCCAGCTCACCATCAACCGGGGGTTTCTCCACTGAAGCTTTCTTT. Translating gives CASSPSTGGFSTEAFF.

The rearrangement joins TRBV5-1 to TRBJ1-1; maybe TRBD1 (6 bases). Trimming stripped 8 bases from V and 1 base from J, with 21 bases between. The germline gives CDR1 SGHRS, CDR2 YFSETQ. CDR3 size: 16 residues. The CDR3 protein is CASFYGDTEANTEAFF. CDR3 nucleotides: TGCGCCAGTTTTTACGGGGACACCGAGGCGAACACTGAAGCTTTCTTT.

The chain links TRBV7-9 to TRBJ2-1; 8 nucleotides agree with TRBD2. The CDR3 extends over 16 amino acids. V gave up 8 bases and J gave up 16 bases; unmatched junction bases: 25. The germline V gene has CDR1 SEHNR and CDR2 FQNEAQ (reference sequence). In nucleotides, the CDR3 is TGTGCCAGCTGGTCTATCAATCTGGTAGCGGGGTCCCAAGGTTTCTTC. Encoded protein: CASWSINLVAGSQGFF.

The J gene is TRBJ1-5, the V gene TRBV10-3, with a possible D match to TRBD1 (5 bases). Deletions cut 0 bases from V and 4 bases from J, with 10 bases between. Germline CDR1 ENHRY, CDR2 SYGVKD. The CDR3 is 15 residues long. The CDR3 loop reads CAISESLGENQPQHF. The CDR3 nucleotides read TGTGCCATCAGTGAGTCATTGGGGGAGAATCAGCCCCAGCATTTT.

This chain uses TRBV6-5 with TRBJ1-2, with a tentative D call TRBD1 (6 bases). Germline loops: CDR1 MNHEY, CDR2 SVGAGI. This CDR3 comprises 14 residues. V shed 2 bases and J shed 8 bases, with 15 bases lying between them. CDR3 coding DNA: TGTGCCAGCAGTTACGGACAGACCTTTATGGGCTACACCTTC. Amino acid sequence: CASSYGQTFMGYTF.

V gene TRBV13 combines with J gene TRBJ1-1; TRBD1 might be the D (6 bases). CDR1 and CDR2 from the germline V gene are PRHDT and FYEKMQ (reference sequence). Trimming removed 5 bases from V and 4 bases from J, with 14 bases in between. This CDR3 comprises 14 residues. CDR3 region: CASSGGGGATEAFF. The CDR3 region has the DNA TGTGCCAGCAGCGGAGGTGGGGGGGCCACTGAAGCTTTCTTT.

In regard to this clone: Other DNA sequences in this specimen translate into the identical CDR3. The chain recombines TRBV9 with TRBJ2-2; TRBD2 agrees at 11 bases. This CDR3 contains 16 residues. V lost 2 bases to trimming and J lost 3 bases; unmatched junction nucleotides: 3. The germline V gene encodes CDR1 SGDLS and CDR2 YYNGEE. The DNA for the CDR3 is TGTGCCAGCAGCGTGGCTAGCGGGGGGTACACCGGGGAGCTGTTTTTT. Its protein is CASSVASGGYTGELFF.

The chain carries TRBV19 and TRBJ1-5; 8 bases match TRBD1. The trim removed 5 bases at V and 2 bases at J, leaving 8 bases unmatched. The CDR3 is made up of 16 amino acids. Germline V lookup: CDR1 LNHDA, CDR2 SQIVND (reference sequence). CDR3 bases: TGTGCCAGTAGTCAAACAGGGGGAAAGGGCAATCAGCCCCAGCATTTT. This encodes CASSQTGGKGNQPQHF.

The CDR3 coding sequence is TGTGCCAGCCTGAGGGCAGGGGGTGATGCGAACACTGAAGCTTTCTTT. Protein product: CASLRAGGDANTEAFF. The chain recombines TRBV19 with TRBJ1-1; 7 nucleotides align to TRBD1. CDR1 and CDR2 from the germline V gene are LNHDA and SQIVND (reference sequence). The CDR3 covers 16 residues. Losses at the gene ends were 9 bases for V and 1 base for J; bases not matched to a gene: 14.

The CDR3 DNA sequence: TGTGCCGGGGCGGACAGGGGTGGCCAGCCCCAGCATTTT. It specifies CAGADRGGQPQHF. The chain carries TRBV6-6 and TRBJ1-5; TRBD1 aligns across 9 bases. J lost 7 bases, V lost 11 bases, and 9 bases had no gene match. The CDR3 is 13 residues long. CDR1 is MNHNY and CDR2 is SVGAGI in the germline V gene (reference sequence).

The chain employs TRBV7-2 and TRBJ2-7; 8 nucleotides align to TRBD1. CDR1 and CDR2 from the germline V gene are SGHTA and FQGNSA. This CDR3 contains 14 residues. J was trimmed by 4 bases and V by 5 bases; bases with no gene match: 7. The CDR3 sequence: CASSKRGQGYEQYF. Written as DNA, the CDR3 is TGTGCCAGCAGCAAACGAGGACAGGGATACGAGCAGTACTTC.

This rearrangement joins TRBV7-4 to TRBJ2-4; D remains unclear. CDR1 and CDR2 (germline): SGHVT, SQSDAQ. Trimming shortened V by 1 base and J by 1 base, and 11 bases separated the two germline ends. This CDR3 region has 16 residues. In DNA form, the CDR3 reads TGTGCCAGCAGCTTAGGCCCCCTCGAGGCCAAAAACATTCAGTACTTC. Residues: CASSLGPLEAKNIQYF.

This clone came up a few times. The rearrangement uses TRBV7-2 and TRBJ1-3; 7 bases align to TRBD1. CDR3 length equals 14 residues. Germline-derived CDR1 and CDR2 are SGHTA and FQGNSA. J was trimmed by 3 bases and V by 5 bases; bases with no gene match: 4. As DNA, the CDR3 is TGTGCCAGCAGCCGACAGGGTTTTGGAAACACCATATATTTT. Translated: CASSRQGFGNTIYF.

V and J are TRBV14 and TRBJ1-3; the D gene is possibly TRBD1 (5 bases). Per germline, CDR1 SGHDN and CDR2 FVKESK. The germline V and J ends were trimmed by 1 base and 2 bases, with 9 bases remaining between them. CDR3 size: 15 residues. DNA for the CDR3: TGTGCCAGCAGCCAAGTACGGGGGGCTGGAAACACCATATATTTT. It specifies CASSQVRGAGNTIYF. Combining the CDR3 with reference TRBV14 and TRBJ1-3 gives the whole variable domain EAGVTQFPSHSVIEKGQTVTLRCDPISGHDNLYWYRRVMGKEIKFLLHFVKESKQDESGMPNNRFLAERTGGTYSTLKVQPAELEDSGVYFCASSQVRGAGNTIYFGEGSWLTVV.

This clone was observed a few times. This chain connects TRBV11-2 to TRBJ2-5; TRBD2 aligns across 9 bases. Germline-derived CDR1 and CDR2 are SGHAT and FQNNGV. CDR3 length equals 18 residues. The trim removed 3 bases at V and 4 bases at J, leaving 15 bases unmatched. CDR3 loop: CASSFTQPSRGGGETQYF. DNA for the CDR3: TGTGCCAGCAGCTTCACCCAACCCTCGCGCGGGGGGGGAGAGACCCAGTACTTC.

The chain joins TRBV6-6 to TRBJ2-7, with a weak D call TRBD1 (8 bases). From germline, CDR1 is MNHNY and CDR2 SVGAGI (reference sequence). V gave up 2 bases and J gave up 6 bases, with 17 bases separating them. The CDR3 is made up of 15 amino acids. Written as DNA, the CDR3 is TGTGCCAGCAGTTACACCTGGACAGGGAGGGGCGAGCAGTACTTC. Translation: CASSYTWTGRGEQYF.

V gene TRBV7-9 combines with J gene TRBJ1-2, with TRBD1 matching 7 bases. CDR1 is SEHNR and CDR2 is FQNEAQ in the germline V gene (reference sequence). CDR3 length: 13 amino acids. With V trimmed by 2 bases and J by 6 bases, 3 bases remained unmatched. The CDR3 loop reads CASSLQGVDGYTF. CDR3 DNA sequence: TGTGCCAGCAGCTTACAGGGGGTGGATGGCTACACCTTC.

The J gene is TRBJ2-1, the V gene TRBV6-6, with 13 bases aligning to TRBD2. V was clipped by 6 bases and J by 6 bases; unmatched bases: 5. The CDR3 covers 15 residues. Germline V gene data show CDR1 as MNHNY and CDR2 as SVGAGI (reference sequence). CDR3 nucleotides: TGTGCCAGCAGCGTCGGGACTAGCGGGGCCAATGAGCAGTTCTTC. Translation gives CASSVGTSGANEQFF.

Only one count was recorded for this clone. The chain employs TRBV7-3 and TRBJ2-7; TRBD1 matches 7 bases. Trimming removed 2 bases from V and 6 bases from J; junction bases left unmatched: 4. CDR3 length equals 13 residues. In germline, CDR1 is SGHTA, CDR2 FQGTGA. The CDR3 DNA follows: TGTGCCAGCAGCTTACGGCGACAGGGCGAGCAGTACTTC. Translated, it gives CASSLRRQGEQYF.

The V call is TRBV11-2, the J call TRBJ1-2, with 11 bases lining up with TRBD1. The CDR3 has 15 amino acids. The germline V gene encodes CDR1 SGHAT and CDR2 FQNNGV. The trim removed 5 bases at V and 7 bases at J, leaving 9 bases unmatched. CDR3 region: CASSSKDRGRGGYTF. The CDR3 bases are TGTGCCAGCAGCAGTAAGGACAGGGGGCGCGGTGGCTACACCTTC.

The CDR3 is CASSSGETQYF. CDR3 sequence (DNA): TGTGCCAGCAGCTCAGGGGAGACCCAGTACTTC. V gene TRBV5-6 combines with J gene TRBJ2-5; D may be TRBD1 (5 bases). V lost 3 bases and J 5 bases, leaving 5 bases between the germline ends. This CDR3 spans 11 amino acids. Germline CDR1 reads SGHDT; CDR2 reads YYEEEE.